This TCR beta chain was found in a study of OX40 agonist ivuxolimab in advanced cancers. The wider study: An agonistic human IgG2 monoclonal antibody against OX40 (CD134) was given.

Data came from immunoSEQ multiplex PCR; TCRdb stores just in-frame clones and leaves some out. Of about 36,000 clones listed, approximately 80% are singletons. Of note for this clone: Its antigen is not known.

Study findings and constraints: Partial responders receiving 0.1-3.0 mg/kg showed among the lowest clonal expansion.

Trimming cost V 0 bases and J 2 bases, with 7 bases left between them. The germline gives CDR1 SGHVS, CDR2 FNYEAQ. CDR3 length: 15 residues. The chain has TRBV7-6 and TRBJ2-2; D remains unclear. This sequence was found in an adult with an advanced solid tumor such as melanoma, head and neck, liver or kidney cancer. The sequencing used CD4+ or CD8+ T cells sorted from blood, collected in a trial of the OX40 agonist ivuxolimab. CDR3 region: CASSLAGLNTGELFF. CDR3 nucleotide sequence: TGTGCCAGCAGCTTAGCAGGTTTAAACACCGGGGAGCTGTTTTTT.